A selection of T cell receptor beta chains follows, all from one sample in a study of beta chain features in type 1 diabetes. The data were produced by immunoSEQ multiplex PCR, yet TCRdb's version contains in-frame clones alone and is incomplete. The sample consists of some 250,000 clones, 11% to 15% of them appearing once. The sequenced sample was naive CD4+ T cells from blood. The receptors were gathered from a man under 40 with type 1 diabetes. Both conserved end residues are part of each CDR3. Each record gives: clone size, J gene, D gene, V gene, CDR3 DNA, CDR3 protein. The D gene is left open where the match is weak. Size values are once, few and many counts, or a class for expanded clones, and some rows have none.

NA	TRBJ2-2	TRBD2	TRBV18	TGTGCCAGCTCCCTAGGCGGGAGGCCGCGGACCGGGGAGCTGTTTTTT	CASSLGGRPRTGELFF
few	TRBJ2-1	NA	TRBV7-2	TGTGCCAGCAGCCCCCGACGGGAGAATGAGCAGTTCTTC	CASSPRRENEQFF
few	TRBJ1-1	TRBD1	TRBV7-9	TGTGCCAGCAGCTTAGGACAGGGGCACACTGAAGCTTTCTTT	CASSLGQGHTEAFF
NA	TRBJ2-1	NA	TRBV7-6	TGTGCCAGCAGCTTGAGCGGATCTTACAATGAGCAGTTCTTC	CASSLSGSYNEQFF
NA	TRBJ1-1	NA	TRBV6-5	TGTGCCAGCAGTCCCCAGGGGACTGAAGCTTTCTTT	CASSPQGTEAFF
NA	TRBJ2-5	NA	TRBV10-3	TGTGCCATCAGTGTAAGGGGAGAGACCCAGTACTTC	CAISVRGETQYF
NA	TRBJ2-5	NA	TRBV2	TGTGCCAGCGGCGCTAGCAGGGAGACCCAGTACTTC	CASGASRETQYF
NA	TRBJ1-5	TRBD1	TRBV6-6	TGTGCCAGCACCGACAGGGCCCTCAATCAGCCCCAGCATTTT	CASTDRALNQPQHF
NA	TRBJ2-1	TRBD1	TRBV6-5	TGTGCCAGCAGTTGGGACAGGGGGAGCTCCTACAATGAGCAGTTCTTC	CASSWDRGSSYNEQFF
NA	TRBJ2-3	NA	TRBV6-6	TGTGCCAGCAGTCCGGCGAGGGCCGGAGATACGCAGTATTTT	CASSPARAGDTQYF
NA	TRBJ1-4	TRBD1	TRBV5-4	TGTGCCAGCAGCCAGACAGGGGGCCAAGAAAAACTGTTTTTT	CASSQTGGQEKLFF
NA	TRBJ1-2	NA	TRBV4-1	TGCGCCAGCAGCCTGACCCGCTTTGGGCATGGCTACACCTTC	CASSLTRFGHGYTF
NA	TRBJ2-4	TRBD1	TRBV5-6	TGTGCCAGCAGCATCCGGGACAGGGGTACCAAAAACATTCAGTACTTC	CASSIRDRGTKNIQYF
few	TRBJ2-7	TRBD1	TRBV6-6	TGTGCCAGCGGACAGGGGACCTACGAGCAGTACTTC	CASGQGTYEQYF
NA	TRBJ1-5	NA	TRBV19	TGTGCCAGTAGTATAGGAGGTAGCAATCAGCCCCAGCATTTT	CASSIGGSNQPQHF
few	TRBJ2-7	NA	TRBV25-1	TGTGCCAGCAGTGAGGGATCTTCAGGGGATCAATCCTACGAGCAGTACTTC	CASSEGSSGDQSYEQYF
NA	TRBJ2-4	TRBD1	TRBV6-5	TGTGCCAGCACTAATTCCGGGACAGTGACTCACTTC	CASTNSGTVTHF